This T cell receptor (beta chain) derives from a study of T cell responses to AZD1222 COVID-19 vaccine. Points from the study as a whole: Along spike, vaccine-associated CD4 TCRs were found throughout, with dominance at 160-218 and 743-854. In a largely white British group with more females than males, clonal diversity was possibly underestimated.

Sequencing was performed with immunoSEQ multiplex PCR; in TCRdb, only in-frame clones are kept and a portion is missing. The sample records 200,000 or so clones, about 91% being singletons. This clone was counted once. Its antigen is unknown. The CDR3 sequence is 12 residues long. With 1 base removed from V and 8 bases from J, the gap between germline ends came to 8 bases. From germline, CDR1 is MGHRA and CDR2 YSYEKL. The specimen was peripheral blood, collected on day 0 of AZD1222 vaccination. The clonotype comes from an adult in good health. The chain couples TRBV4-1 to TRBJ1-2; unclear D gene. The CDR3 sequence: CASSQAVGGYTF. The CDR3 DNA sequence: TGCGCCAGCAGCCAAGCCGTTGGGGGCTACACCTTC.